This TCR beta chain was identified during a study of spatial heterogeneity in lung cancer. V gave up 3 bases and J gave up 6 bases, with 20 bases separating them. Germline CDR1 reads SNHLY; CDR2 reads FYNNEI. The CDR3 has 17 residues. Time point denoted: blood at routine non-recurrence follow-up after resection. Researchers sequenced whole RNA taken from tumor, nontumor lung or frozen PBMC without sorting. Each TCR cDNA molecule carried a unique molecular identifier. TCRdb re-called the 5' RACE reads with MiXCR, one entry per CDR3 protein. The sample yields roughly 120,000 distinct CDR3 sequences, 12% seen once.

Sample: PBMCs, taken at follow-up. J is TRBJ2-2 and V is TRBV2, with D uncertain. The TCR sequence derives from a male donor with early-stage non-small cell lung cancer. This CDR3 reads CASSDRAPVLLAGELFF. CDR3 bases: TGTGCCAGCAGTGATCGCGCCCCGGTCCTGCTGGCCGGGGAGCTGTTTTTT. Looking up the rest from reference TRBV2 and TRBJ2-2 gives the full variable domain: EPEVTQTPSHQVTQMGQEVILRCVPISNHLYFYWYRQILGQKVEFLVSFYNNEISEKSEIFDDQFSVERPDGSNFTLKIRSTKLEDSAMYFCASSDRAPVLLAGELFFGEGSRLTVL.